The clone carrying this T cell receptor (beta chain) turned up a few times. Antigen unknown. This sample is part of a study of shared clonotypes between healthy human individuals. Overall study findings and caveats: Generation probability values for non-shared clonotypes were lower than those for clonotypes shared by all four donors.

Only in-frame clones appear in the TCRdb table, and some are missing; sequencing was by immunoSEQ multiplex PCR. This sample has about 1.1 million clones, with approximately 80% found just once. Every one of the donors was a Caucasian adult that lived in Nashville, Tennessee. CDR1 is SEHNR, CDR2 FQNEAQ, per germline (reference sequence). Trimming removed 3 bases at V and 2 bases at J, with 11 bases between. The CDR3 consists of 15 residues. The source is a man between 18 and 35 years old in good health. Some clones in this sample may be carry-over from other donors' samples. The specimen sequenced was memory CD4+ T cells from PBMCs. Subset of the sample: CD45RA-negative fraction. This chain connects TRBV7-9 to TRBJ1-5; D call uncertain. Written as DNA, the CDR3 is TGTGCCAGCAGCTTGGTGGGTGGGGGCAATCAGCCCCAGCATTTT. As protein: CASSLVGGGNQPQHF.